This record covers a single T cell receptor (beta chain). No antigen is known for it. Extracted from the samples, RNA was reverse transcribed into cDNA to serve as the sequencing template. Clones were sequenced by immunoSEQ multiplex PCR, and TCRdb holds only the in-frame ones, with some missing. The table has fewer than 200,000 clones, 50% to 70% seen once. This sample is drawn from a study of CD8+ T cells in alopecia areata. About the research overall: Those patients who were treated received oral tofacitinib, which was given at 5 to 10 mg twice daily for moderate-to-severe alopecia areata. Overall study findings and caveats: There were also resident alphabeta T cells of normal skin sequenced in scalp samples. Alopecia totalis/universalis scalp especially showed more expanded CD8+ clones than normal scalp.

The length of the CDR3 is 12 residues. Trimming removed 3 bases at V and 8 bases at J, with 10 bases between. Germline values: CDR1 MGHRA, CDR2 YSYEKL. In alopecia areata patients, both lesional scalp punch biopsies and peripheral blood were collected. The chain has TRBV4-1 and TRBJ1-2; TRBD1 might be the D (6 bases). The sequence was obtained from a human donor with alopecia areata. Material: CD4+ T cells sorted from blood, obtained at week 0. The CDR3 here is CASSHDRSGYTF. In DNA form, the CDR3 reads TGCGCCAGCAGCCATGACAGGAGCGGCTACACCTTC.